In its sample, the clone carrying this T cell receptor beta chain was seen a few times. Amplification targeted TCR beta CDR3 regions from RNA transcripts. The HTBI primer set served for first-round RT-PCR of the TCR CDR3. Via MiXCR, TCRdb re-called the multiplex PCR reads, giving one row per CDR3 protein. The sample contains 550,000 to 800,000 distinct CDR3 sequences, roughly 17% of which appear only once. Germline CDR1 is KGHSH and CDR2 is LQKENI. The germline V and J ends were trimmed by 7 bases and 0 bases, with 16 bases remaining between them. This CDR3 has 17 residues. These data originate in a study of T cells in Graves' hyperthyroidism and ophthalmopathy.

Sequencing input: blood. This clonotype was obtained from a man aged 50-59 years with Graves' hyperthyroidism. This rearrangement joins TRBV18 to TRBJ2-6; tentatively, D is TRBD1 (6 bases). CDR3 in amino acids: CASFGQSLASGANVLTF. CDR3 in DNA: TGTGCCAGCTTCGGACAGTCCCTAGCCTCTGGGGCCAACGTCCTGACTTTC.